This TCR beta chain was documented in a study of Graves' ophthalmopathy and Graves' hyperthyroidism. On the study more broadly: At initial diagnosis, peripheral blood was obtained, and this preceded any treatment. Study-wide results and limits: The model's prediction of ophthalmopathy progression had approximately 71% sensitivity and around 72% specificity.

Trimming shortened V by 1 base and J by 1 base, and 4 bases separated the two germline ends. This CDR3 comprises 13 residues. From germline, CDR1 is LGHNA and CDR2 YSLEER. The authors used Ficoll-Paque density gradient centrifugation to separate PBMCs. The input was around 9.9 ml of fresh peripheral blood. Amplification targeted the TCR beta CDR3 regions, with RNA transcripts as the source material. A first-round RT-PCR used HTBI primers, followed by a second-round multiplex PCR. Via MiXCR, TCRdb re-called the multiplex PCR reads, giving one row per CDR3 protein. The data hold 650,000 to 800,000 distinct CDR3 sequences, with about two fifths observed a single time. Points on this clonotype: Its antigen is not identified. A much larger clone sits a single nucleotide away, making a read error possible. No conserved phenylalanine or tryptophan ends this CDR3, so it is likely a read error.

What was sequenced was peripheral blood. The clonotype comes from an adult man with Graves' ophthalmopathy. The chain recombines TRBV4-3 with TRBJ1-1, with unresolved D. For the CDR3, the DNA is TGCGCCAGCAGCCAAGTTGGGAACACTGAAGCTTTCCTT. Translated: CASSQVGNTEAFL.